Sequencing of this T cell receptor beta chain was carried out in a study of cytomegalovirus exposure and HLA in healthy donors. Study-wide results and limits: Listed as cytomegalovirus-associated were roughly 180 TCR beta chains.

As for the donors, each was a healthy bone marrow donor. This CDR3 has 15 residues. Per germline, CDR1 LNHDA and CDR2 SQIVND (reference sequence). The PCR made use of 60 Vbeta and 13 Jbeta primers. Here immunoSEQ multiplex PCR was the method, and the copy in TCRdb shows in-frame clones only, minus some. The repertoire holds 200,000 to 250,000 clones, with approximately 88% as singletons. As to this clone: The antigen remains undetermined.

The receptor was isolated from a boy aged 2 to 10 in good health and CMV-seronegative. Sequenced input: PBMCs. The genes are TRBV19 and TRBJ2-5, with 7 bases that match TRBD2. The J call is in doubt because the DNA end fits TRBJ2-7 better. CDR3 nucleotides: TGTGCCAGTAGTATTTCGGCTAGCGGAAGCTACGAGCAGTACTTC. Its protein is CASSISASGSYEQYF.